The 20 T cell receptor beta chains below all came from one sample that was sequenced in a study of CD8+CD57+ T cells in acquired aplastic anemia. TCR beta VDJ and CDR3 profiling used genomic DNA as template. TCRdb ran MiXCR on the reads and lists one entry per CDR3 protein. The sample holds roughly 180,000 distinct CDR3 sequences; 40% to 50% are singletons and the top ten take approximately 2.9%. Sequencing used sorted CD4+, CD8+, or CD8+CD57+ T cells (not recorded which) from PBMCs. These receptors all stem from a human donor in good health.

At least ten counts were recorded for this clonotype. The chain couples TRBV7-8 to TRBJ2-5, with TRBD2 identical over 10 bases. Trimming cost V 1 base and J 4 bases; bases outside gene matches: 12. The CDR3 has 18 residues. Germline values: CDR1 SGHVS, CDR2 FQNEAQ. CDR3 loop: CASSLGIRSGRAAETQYF. Here the CDR3 DNA reads TGTGCCAGCAGCTTAGGAATTCGGAGCGGGAGGGCCGCAGAGACCCAGTACTTC.

The chain has TRBV18 and TRBJ2-2; a weak D match, TRBD1 (5 bases). The CDR3 contains 16 residues. The V gene's germline CDR1 is KGHSH and CDR2 LQKENI. Trimming took off 3 bases at V and 3 bases at J, with 14 bases between the two ends. CDR3 protein: CASSPRPTEHTGELFF. The CDR3, as DNA: TGTGCCAGCTCACCCAGACCGACAGAGCACACCGGGGAGCTGTTTTTT.

In its sample, this clonotype was seen many times. The rearrangement joins TRBV24-1 to TRBJ2-7, with TRBD1 identical over 8 bases. This CDR3 is built from 13 residues. Germline CDR1 reads KGHDR; CDR2 reads SFDVKD. Trimming removed 3 bases from V and 4 bases from J; junction bases left unmatched: 1. In nucleotides, the CDR3 is TGTGCCACCAGTGATCGGACAGGGTACGAGCAGTACTTC. Its translation is CATSDRTGYEQYF.

This clonotype was observed many times. V and J are TRBV19 and TRBJ2-3; D unresolved. The CDR3 has 12 amino acids. The germline V gene encodes CDR1 LNHDA and CDR2 SQIVND (reference sequence). V shed 6 bases and J shed 6 bases, with 10 bases lying between them. The CDR3 region is CASSGNADTQYF. CDR3 bases: TGTGCCAGTAGCGGAAACGCGGATACGCAGTATTTT.

This clonotype showed up just a few times. V and J are TRBV15 and TRBJ1-4, with D hard to call. The CDR3 is made up of 16 amino acids. Trimming shortened V by 3 bases and J by 6 bases, and 17 bases separated the two germline ends. Germline loops: CDR1 LNHNV, CDR2 YYDKDF (reference sequence). CDR3 loop: CATSSNPSWNDEKLFF. The CDR3 DNA reads TGTGCCACCAGCAGCAACCCAAGTTGGAATGATGAAAAACTGTTTTTT.

The chain links TRBV24-1 to TRBJ2-7; D unresolved. The V gene lost 5 bases and the J gene lost 5 bases, with 12 bases spanning the gap. CDR1 is KGHDR, CDR2 SFDVKD, per germline. The CDR3 runs to 13 residues. The CDR3 DNA reads TGTGCCACCAGTGGCCGGTTCACGCACGAGCAGTACTTC. It yields the protein CATSGRFTHEQYF.

The sample holds a few counts of this clonotype. The chain has TRBV20-1 and TRBJ2-3; D may be TRBD1 (5 bases). Trimming removed 1 base from V and 1 base from J, with 12 bases in between. The CDR3 is 15 amino acids. Germline assignment: CDR1 DFQATT and CDR2 SNEGSKA (reference sequence). The DNA for the CDR3 is TGCAGTGCTAGAGGGGGCCTCCTACGCACAGATACGCAGTATTTT. Its translation: CSARGGLLRTDTQYF.

Comments on this clonotype: The conserved final phenylalanine or tryptophan is absent from the CDR3, which likely points to a read error. The limits of the CDR3 on the DNA are not certain, so only TCRdb's listed CDR3 is given. The rearrangement links TRBV7-2 to TRBJ2-5. CDR1 and CDR2 (germline): SGHTA, FQGNSA. The CDR3 is 8 amino acids in total, end residues counted. CDR3 sequence: CASSLALR.

The V and J genes are TRBV19 and TRBJ1-5; 9 nucleotides match TRBD1. Germline values: CDR1 LNHDA, CDR2 SQIVND (reference sequence). After removal of 9 bases from V and 5 bases from J, the junction contained 11 bases not matched to a gene. The CDR3 totals 15 residues. CDR3 sequence: CASRETGGAHQPQHF. The CDR3 region has the DNA TGTGCCAGCAGGGAGACAGGGGGGGCTCATCAGCCCCAGCATTTT. Full variable domain (remainder filled in from reference TRBV19 and TRBJ1-5): DGGITQSPKYLFRKEGQNVTLSCEQNLNHDAMYWYRQDPGQGLRLIYYSQIVNDFQKGDIAEGYSVSREKKESFPLTVTSAQKNPTAFYLCASRETGGAHQPQHFGDGTRLSIL.

This clonotype was observed once. The chain employs TRBV25-1 and TRBJ2-7; D not certain. V lost 6 bases to trimming and J lost 5 bases, with 14 bases between them. The CDR3 loop spans 13 amino acids. Germline V gives CDR1 MGHDK, CDR2 SYGVNS. CDR3: CASSQDGTNEQYF. CDR3 DNA sequence: TGTGCCAGCAGCCAAGATGGAACGAACGAGCAGTACTTC.

This rearrangement joins TRBV5-1 to TRBJ2-7; 7 positions agree with TRBD2. The J call is doubtful: the DNA matches TRBJ2-5 better. Germline V CDR1 and CDR2: SGHRS, YFSETQ. CDR3 length: 15 amino acids. CDR3 nucleotides: TGCGCCAGCAGCTCATTAGGGGAGGGGTACGAGACCCAGTACTTC. Translation gives CASSSLGEGYETQYF.

The gene calls are TRBV10-3 and TRBJ2-1; possibly TRBD2 for D (5 bases). The germline V gene encodes CDR1 ENHRY and CDR2 SYGVKD. V was shortened by 3 bases and J by 6 bases, with 6 bases between the two germline ends. The CDR3 covers 12 residues. The CDR3 region has the DNA TGTGCCATCAGTGAAACTAGCAATGAGCAGTTCTTC. Encoded protein: CAISETSNEQFF.

In its sample, this clonotype was seen many times. The chain carries TRBV20-1 and TRBJ1-4, with D unclear. The CDR3 covers 14 residues. The germline V gene has CDR1 DFQATT and CDR2 SNEGSKA (reference sequence). The V end was cut by 6 bases, the J end by 7 bases, with 18 bases between. DNA of the CDR3: TGCAGTGCACGATCGGGCCGGACTCTTGAAAAACTGTTTTTT. Residues: CSARSGRTLEKLFF.

This clonotype was seen at least ten times. This sequence joins TRBV19 and TRBJ1-5; no clear D gene. This CDR3 spans 13 amino acids. V lost 4 bases and J 7 bases, leaving 11 bases between the germline ends. Germline CDR1 is LNHDA and CDR2 is SQIVND (reference sequence). This chain's CDR3 is CASSTGRVQPQHF. The DNA of the CDR3 is TGTGCCAGTAGTACCGGCCGGGTACAGCCCCAGCATTTT.

This clonotype was seen only a few times. This sequence joins TRBV18 and TRBJ1-1, with D hard to call. V dropped 3 bases and J dropped 0 bases, with 11 bases sitting between them. This CDR3 contains 15 residues. Per the germline V gene, CDR1 is KGHSH and CDR2 is LQKENI. The CDR3, as DNA: TGTGCCAGCTCACCGCGGCAGCCCATGAACACTGAAGCTTTCTTT. Residues: CASSPRQPMNTEAFF.

This clonotype was counted many times. The genes are TRBV6-1 and TRBJ1-2, with D hard to call. With 7 bases removed from V and 0 bases from J, the gap between germline ends came to 12 bases. The CDR3 consists of 14 residues. Germline assignment: CDR1 MNHNS and CDR2 SASEGT. DNA of the CDR3: TGTGCCAGCACCGACACGCTCTCTAACTATGGCTACACCTTC. It yields the protein CASTDTLSNYGYTF.

This chain joins TRBV24-1 and TRBJ2-1; D not resolved. Trimming shortened V by 5 bases and J by 1 base, and 5 bases separated the two germline ends. Germline CDR1 KGHDR, CDR2 SFDVKD. The CDR3 has 13 amino acids. CDR3 in DNA: TGTGCCACCAGTGGGGGTTCCTACAATGAGCAGTTCTTC. It is translated as CATSGGSYNEQFF.

In DNA, the CDR3 is TGTGCCAGCAGCTTACCCCCCTACAATGAGCAGTTCTTC. Its protein is CASSLPPYNEQFF. This rearrangement joins TRBV7-8 to TRBJ2-1; no definite D call. V dropped 2 bases and J dropped 2 bases, with 4 bases sitting between them. This CDR3 is 13 amino acids long. In germline, CDR1 is SGHVS, CDR2 FQNEAQ.

The chain joins TRBV20-1 to TRBJ2-7, with D tentatively TRBD1 or TRBD2 (5 bases each). This CDR3 region has 12 residues. Trimming shortened V by 7 bases and J by 3 bases, and 13 bases separated the two germline ends. Germline V gives CDR1 DFQATT, CDR2 SNEGSKA (reference sequence). The CDR3 DNA is TGCAGTGTCCGGGACGTTCACTACGAGCAGTACTTC. Its protein is CSVRDVHYEQYF.

The rearrangement uses TRBV20-1 and TRBJ2-7; TRBD2 agrees at 9 bases. Germline values: CDR1 DFQATT, CDR2 SNEGSKA (reference sequence). CDR3 length: 12 amino acids. Unmatched junction bases numbered 1, after V lost 3 bases and J lost 4 bases. Written as DNA, the CDR3 is TGCAGTGCTAGGACTAGCGGATACGAGCAGTACTTC. Translating it yields CSARTSGYEQYF.